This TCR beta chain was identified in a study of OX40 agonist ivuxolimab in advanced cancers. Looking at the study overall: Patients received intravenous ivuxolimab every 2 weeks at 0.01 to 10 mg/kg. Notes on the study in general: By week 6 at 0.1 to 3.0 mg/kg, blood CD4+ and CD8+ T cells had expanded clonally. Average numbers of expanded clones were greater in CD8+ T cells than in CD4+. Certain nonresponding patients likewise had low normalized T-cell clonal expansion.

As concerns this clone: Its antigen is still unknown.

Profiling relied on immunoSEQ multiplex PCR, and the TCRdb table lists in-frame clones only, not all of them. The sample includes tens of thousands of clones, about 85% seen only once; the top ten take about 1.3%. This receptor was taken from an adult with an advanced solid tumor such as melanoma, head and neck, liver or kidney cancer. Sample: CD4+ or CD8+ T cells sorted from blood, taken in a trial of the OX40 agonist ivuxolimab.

The CDR3, as DNA: TGTGCCAGCAGCTTCGGGGAGACCCAGTACTTC. Translated, it gives CASSFGETQYF. The chain links TRBV7-8 to TRBJ2-5; D gene uncertain. This CDR3 has 11 residues. CDR1 and CDR2 from the germline V gene are SGHVS and FQNEAQ. V lost 3 bases and J 5 bases, leaving 4 bases between the germline ends. The variable domain in full, with the rest retrieved from reference TRBV7-8 and TRBJ2-5, is GAGVSQSPRYKVAKRGQDVALRCDPISGHVSLFWYQQALGQGPEFLTYFQNEAQLDKSGLPSDRFFAERPEGSVSTLKIQRTQQEDSAVYLCASSFGETQYFGPGTRLLVL.